The 4 T cell receptor beta chains below were found in one sample sequenced in a study of blood T cell repertoires in COVID-19. The protocol was immunoSEQ multiplex PCR, while the TCRdb copy is restricted to in-frame clones and leaves out a portion. In the table there are over 350,000 clones, 86% of which are singletons. The sequenced material came from peripheral blood. The receptors were gathered from a woman aged 25-40 years with active or convalescent COVID-19.

The sample holds one count of this clone. The V and J genes are TRBV20-1 and TRBJ2-2; unclear D gene. CDR1 is DFQATT and CDR2 is SNEGSKA in the germline V gene (reference sequence). CDR3 length: 12 residues. Trimming took off 3 bases at V and 3 bases at J, with 5 bases between the two ends. Here the CDR3 DNA reads TGCAGTGCTAGTCGGGACACCGGGGAGCTGTTTTTT. Translation: CSASRDTGELFF.

This chain links TRBV5-1 with TRBJ2-1, with 9 bases identical to TRBD2. The J segment lost 5 bases and the V segment lost 0 bases, leaving 3 bases of the junction unmatched. In germline, CDR1 is SGHRS, CDR2 YFSETQ. The CDR3 loop spans 15 amino acids. CDR3 loop: CASSLDGTSNNEQFF. Here the CDR3 DNA reads TGCGCCAGCAGCTTGGACGGGACTAGCAACAATGAGCAGTTCTTC.

CDR3 nucleotide sequence: TGTGCCAGCACCCGGTGGGGGCTTGAAGCTTTCTTT. Translated: CASTRWGLEAFF. This chain joins TRBV12-3 or TRBV12-4 and TRBJ1-1, with D maybe TRBD1 (6 bases). The CDR3 has 12 amino acids. The V end was cut by 7 bases, the J end by 7 bases, with 13 bases between.

The chain carries TRBV7-6 and TRBJ2-1, with D tentatively TRBD1 (6 bases). Germline V gene lookup returns CDR1 SGHVS and CDR2 FNYEAQ. This CDR3 is built from 12 residues. Trimming removed 5 bases at V and 13 bases at J, with 15 bases between. As DNA, the CDR3 is TGTGCCAGCAGCCAGGGGAGTGGCTCCCAGTTCTTC. Encoded protein: CASSQGSGSQFF.